This passage covers 8 T cell receptor beta chains from one sample sequenced in a study of tumor-infiltrating lymphocytes in oesophageal squamous cell carcinoma. MiXCR, run by TCRdb on the PCR reads, gives a single entry per CDR3 protein. The sample yields approximately 2,700 distinct CDR3 sequences, approximately 15% seen once. The sequenced sample was esophageal tumor tissue. The receptors were sampled from a male donor with esophageal squamous cell carcinoma.

A note on this clonotype: Because the CDR3 is missing its conserved closing phenylalanine or tryptophan, this is likely a read error. The chain joins TRBV4-2 to TRBJ2-2, with 7 nucleotides matching TRBD2. The germline V gene has CDR1 LGHNA and CDR2 YNFKEQ. J was trimmed by 2 bases and V by 4 bases; bases with no gene match: 7. The CDR3 has 16 residues. The CDR3 is CASSPSSGLNTGELFS. The CDR3 region has the DNA TGTGCCAGCAGCCCCAGTAGCGGGCTCAACACCGGGGAGCTGTTTTCT.

This clonotype occurred many times. The V call is TRBV10-3, the J call TRBJ2-1; D gene uncertain. The CDR3 is 11 residues long. Looked up from germline, CDR1 is ENHRY and CDR2 is SYGVKD. The V end lost 2 bases, the J end lost 15 bases, and 11 bases lay between the germline ends. In nucleotides, the CDR3 is TGTGCCATCAGTGAGGCCCGACTTTTGTTCTTC. Residues: CAISEARLLFF.

This clonotype has a handful of counts. A read error is possible here, since a much larger clone lies one base away. V and J are TRBV14 and TRBJ2-5; D might be TRBD1 (6 bases). The last part of the DNA fits TRBJ2-1 better; the J call may be wrong. The germline CDR1 and CDR2 sequences are SGHDN and FVKESK. The CDR3 sequence is 15 residues long. The chain's CDR3 is CASSDLGGDLGTQFF. Here the CDR3 DNA reads TGTGCCAGCAGCGATTTAGGGGGTGACTTGGGGACCCAGTTCTTC.

This clonotype counts as hyperexpanded. The chain recombines TRBV7-8 with TRBJ2-5; 13 bases map to TRBD2. Per the germline V gene, CDR1 is SGHVS and CDR2 is FQNEAQ. CDR3 length equals 16 residues. With 4 bases clipped from V and 1 base from J, the junction kept 3 bases outside the gene matches. The CDR3 region has the DNA TGTGCCAGCAGCTCCAGGACTAGCGGGAGCCAAGAGACCCAGTACTTC. Encoded protein: CASSSRTSGSQETQYF. Variable domain in full (rest from reference TRBV7-8 and TRBJ2-5): GAGVSQSPRYKVAKRGQDVALRCDPISGHVSLFWYQQALGQGPEFLTYFQNEAQLDKSGLPSDRFFAERPEGSVSTLKIQRTQQEDSAVYLCASSSRTSGSQETQYFGPGTRLLVL.

By share of the sample, this clonotype is medium-sized. Here the CDR3 reads CASSFGAEAPQHF. The CDR3 DNA is TGTGCCAGCAGTTTTGGGGCTGAGGCGCCCCAGCATTTT. The J gene is TRBJ1-5, the V gene TRBV12-3 or TRBV12-4, with D tentatively TRBD1 (5 bases). The CDR3 spans 13 residues. Trimming shortened V by 3 bases and J by 9 bases, and 12 bases separated the two germline ends.

This clonotype has a count of ten or more. The chain joins TRBV6-1 to TRBJ1-5; D gene uncertain. V lost 5 bases to trimming and J lost 3 bases, with 20 bases between them. Per the germline V gene, CDR1 is MNHNS and CDR2 is SASEGT. This CDR3 spans 17 amino acids. This chain's CDR3 is CASSSGGRLGYNQPQHF. For the CDR3, the DNA is TGTGCCAGCAGTTCCGGAGGACGTCTCGGTTACAATCAGCCCCAGCATTTT.

This clonotype rates as medium-sized. The chain uses TRBV7-9 and TRBJ2-3; 7 bases are shared with TRBD1. CDR1 SEHNR and CDR2 FQNEAQ come from the germline V gene (reference sequence). The CDR3 totals 15 residues. V trimming: 6 bases; J trimming: 1 base; junction bases outside the gene matches: 7. The DNA for the CDR3 is TGTGCCAGCAGGCAACGACAGGGCGGCACAGATACGCAGTATTTT. It codes for CASRQRQGGTDTQYF.

This clonotype showed up just a few times. J is TRBJ1-1 and V is TRBV9; D gene ambiguous. The tail of the sequence fits TRBJ1-6 better, so the J call may be wrong. The CDR3 consists of 17 residues. Per germline, CDR1 SGDLS and CDR2 YYNGEE. The CDR3 nucleotides read TGTGCCAGCAGCGTAGCGTACTCCCTACGTTTTTATTCACCCCTCCACTTT. Encoded protein: CASSVAYSLRFYSPLHF.